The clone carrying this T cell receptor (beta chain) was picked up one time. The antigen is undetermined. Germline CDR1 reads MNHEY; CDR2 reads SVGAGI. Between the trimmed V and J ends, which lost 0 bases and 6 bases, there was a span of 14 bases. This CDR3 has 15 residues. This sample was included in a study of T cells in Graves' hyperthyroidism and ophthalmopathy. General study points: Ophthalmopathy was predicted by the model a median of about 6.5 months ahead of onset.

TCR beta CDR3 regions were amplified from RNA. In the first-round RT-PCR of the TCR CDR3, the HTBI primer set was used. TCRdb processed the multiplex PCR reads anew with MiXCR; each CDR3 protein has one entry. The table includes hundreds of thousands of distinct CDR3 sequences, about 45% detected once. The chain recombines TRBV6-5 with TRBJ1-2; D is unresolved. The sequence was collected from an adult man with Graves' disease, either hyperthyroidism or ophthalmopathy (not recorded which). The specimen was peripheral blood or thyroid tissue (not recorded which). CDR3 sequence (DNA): TGTGCCAGCAGTTACTCGGAAGGGATGGATGATGGCTACACCTTC. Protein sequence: CASSYSEGMDDGYTF.